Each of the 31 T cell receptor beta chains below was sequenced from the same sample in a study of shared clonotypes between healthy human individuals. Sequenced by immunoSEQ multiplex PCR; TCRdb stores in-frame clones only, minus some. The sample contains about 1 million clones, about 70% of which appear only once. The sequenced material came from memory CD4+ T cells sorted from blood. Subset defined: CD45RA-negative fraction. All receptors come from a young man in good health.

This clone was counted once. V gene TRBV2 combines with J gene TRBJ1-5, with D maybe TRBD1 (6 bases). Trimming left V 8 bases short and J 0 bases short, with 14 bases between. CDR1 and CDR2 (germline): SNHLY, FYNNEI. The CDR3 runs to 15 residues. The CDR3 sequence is CASRGQLNSNQPQHF. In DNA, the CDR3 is TGTGCCAGCCGTGGACAGTTGAATAGCAATCAGCCCCAGCATTTT.

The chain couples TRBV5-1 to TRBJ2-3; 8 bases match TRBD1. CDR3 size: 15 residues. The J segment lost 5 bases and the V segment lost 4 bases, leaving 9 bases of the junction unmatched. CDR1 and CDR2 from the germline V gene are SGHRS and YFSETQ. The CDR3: CASSLRTGQGDTQYF. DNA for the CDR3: TGCGCCAGCAGCCTCCGGACAGGGCAGGGAGATACGCAGTATTTT.

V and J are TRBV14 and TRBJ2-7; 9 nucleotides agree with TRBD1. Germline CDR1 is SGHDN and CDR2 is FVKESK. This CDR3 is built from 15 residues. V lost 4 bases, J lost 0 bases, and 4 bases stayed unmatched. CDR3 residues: CASSPPGQGSYEQYF. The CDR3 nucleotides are TGTGCCAGCAGCCCGCCGGGACAGGGCTCCTACGAGCAGTACTTC.

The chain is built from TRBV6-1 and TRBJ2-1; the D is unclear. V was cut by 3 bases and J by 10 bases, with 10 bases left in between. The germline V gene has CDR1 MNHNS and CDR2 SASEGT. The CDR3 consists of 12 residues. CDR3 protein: CASSDGPWEQFF. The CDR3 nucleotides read TGTGCCAGCAGTGATGGGCCTTGGGAGCAGTTCTTC.

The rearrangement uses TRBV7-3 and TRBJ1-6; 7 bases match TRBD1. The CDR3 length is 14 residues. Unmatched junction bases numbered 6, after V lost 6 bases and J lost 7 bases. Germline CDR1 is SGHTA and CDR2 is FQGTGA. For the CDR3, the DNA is TGTGCCAGCAGATTGACAGGGCAAAATTCACCCCTCCACTTT. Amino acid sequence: CASRLTGQNSPLHF.

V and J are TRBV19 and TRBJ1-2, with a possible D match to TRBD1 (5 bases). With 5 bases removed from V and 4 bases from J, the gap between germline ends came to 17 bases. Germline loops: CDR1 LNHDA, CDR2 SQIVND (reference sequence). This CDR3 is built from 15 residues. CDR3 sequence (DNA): TGTGCCAGTAGTGCGGACGGGACGTCGGCCTATGGCTACACCTTC. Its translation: CASSADGTSAYGYTF.

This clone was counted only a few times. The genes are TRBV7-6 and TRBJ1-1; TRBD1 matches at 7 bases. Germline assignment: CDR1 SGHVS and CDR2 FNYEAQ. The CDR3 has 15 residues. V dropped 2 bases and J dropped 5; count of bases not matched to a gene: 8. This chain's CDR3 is CASSLSRGRGTEAFF. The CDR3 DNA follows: TGTGCCAGCAGCTTATCGAGGGGGCGGGGAACTGAAGCTTTCTTT. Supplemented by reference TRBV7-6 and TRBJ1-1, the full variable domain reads GAGVSQSPRYKVTKRGQDVALRCDPISGHVSLYWYRQALGQGPEFLTYFNYEAQQDKSGLPNDRFSAERPEGSISTLTIQRTEQRDSAMYRCASSLSRGRGTEAFFGQGTRLTVV.

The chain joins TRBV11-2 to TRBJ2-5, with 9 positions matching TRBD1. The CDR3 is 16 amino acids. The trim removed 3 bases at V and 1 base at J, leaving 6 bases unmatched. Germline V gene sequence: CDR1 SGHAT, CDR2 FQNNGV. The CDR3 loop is CASSLGQGSSQETQYF. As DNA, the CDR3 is TGTGCCAGCAGCTTGGGACAGGGATCATCCCAAGAGACCCAGTACTTC.

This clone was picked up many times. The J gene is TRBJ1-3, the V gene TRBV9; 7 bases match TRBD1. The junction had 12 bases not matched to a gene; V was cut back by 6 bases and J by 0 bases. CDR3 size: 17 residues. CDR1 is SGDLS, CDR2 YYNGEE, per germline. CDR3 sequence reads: CASTPRAGGDSGNTIYF. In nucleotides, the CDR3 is TGTGCCAGCACCCCCCGGGCAGGGGGGGACTCTGGAAACACCATATATTTT.

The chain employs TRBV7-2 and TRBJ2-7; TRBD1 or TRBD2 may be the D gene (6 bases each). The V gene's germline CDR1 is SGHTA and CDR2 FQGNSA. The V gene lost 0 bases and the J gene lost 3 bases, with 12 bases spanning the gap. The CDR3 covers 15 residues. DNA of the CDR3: TGTGCCAGCAGCTTAGCAGGGGGAGGAGACTACGAGCAGTACTTC. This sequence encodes CASSLAGGGDYEQYF.

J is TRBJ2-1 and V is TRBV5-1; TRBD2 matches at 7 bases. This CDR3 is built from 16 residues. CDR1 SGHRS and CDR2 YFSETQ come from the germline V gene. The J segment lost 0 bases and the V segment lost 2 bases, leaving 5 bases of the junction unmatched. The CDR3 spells CASSFVGGSSYNEQFF. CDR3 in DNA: TGCGCCAGCAGCTTTGTCGGGGGGAGCTCCTACAATGAGCAGTTCTTC.

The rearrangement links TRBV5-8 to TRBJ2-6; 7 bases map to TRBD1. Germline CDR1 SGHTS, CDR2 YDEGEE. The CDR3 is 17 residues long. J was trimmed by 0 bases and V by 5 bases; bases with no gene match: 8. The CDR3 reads CASSGDRSYSGANVLTF. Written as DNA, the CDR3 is TGTGCCAGCAGTGGGGACAGATCTTACTCTGGGGCCAACGTCCTGACTTTC.

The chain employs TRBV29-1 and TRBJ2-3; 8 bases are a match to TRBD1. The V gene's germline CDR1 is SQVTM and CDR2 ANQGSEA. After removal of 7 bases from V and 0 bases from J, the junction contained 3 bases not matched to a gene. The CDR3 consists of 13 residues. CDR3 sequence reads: CSGTGGSTDTQYF. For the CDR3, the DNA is TGCAGCGGTACAGGGGGAAGCACAGATACGCAGTATTTT.

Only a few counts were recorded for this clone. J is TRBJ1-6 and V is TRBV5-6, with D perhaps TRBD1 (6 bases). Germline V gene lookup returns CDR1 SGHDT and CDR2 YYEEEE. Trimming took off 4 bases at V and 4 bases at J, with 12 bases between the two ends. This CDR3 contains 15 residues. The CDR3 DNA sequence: TGTGCCAGCAGCCGCCGGGACATATATAATTCACCCCTCCACTTT. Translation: CASSRRDIYNSPLHF.

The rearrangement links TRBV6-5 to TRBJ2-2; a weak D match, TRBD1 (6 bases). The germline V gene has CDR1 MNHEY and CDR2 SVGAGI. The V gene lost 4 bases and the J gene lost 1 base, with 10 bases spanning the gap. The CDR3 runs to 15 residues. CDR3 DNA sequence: TGTGCCAGCAGTTTTATGGGACAGAACACCGGGGAGCTGTTTTTT. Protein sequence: CASSFMGQNTGELFF.

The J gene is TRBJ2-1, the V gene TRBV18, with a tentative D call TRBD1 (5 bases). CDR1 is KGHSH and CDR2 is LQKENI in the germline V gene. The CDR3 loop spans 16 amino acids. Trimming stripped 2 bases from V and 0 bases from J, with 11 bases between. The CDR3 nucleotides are TGTGCCAGCTCACCAGGGGCTGGCAGCTCCTACAATGAGCAGTTCTTC. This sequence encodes CASSPGAGSSYNEQFF.

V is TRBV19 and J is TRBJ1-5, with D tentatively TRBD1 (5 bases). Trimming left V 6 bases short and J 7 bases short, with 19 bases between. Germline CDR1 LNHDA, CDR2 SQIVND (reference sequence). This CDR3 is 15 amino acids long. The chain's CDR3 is CASSPQPGNGQPQHF. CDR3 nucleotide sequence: TGTGCCAGTAGCCCCCAACCAGGGAATGGGCAGCCCCAGCATTTT. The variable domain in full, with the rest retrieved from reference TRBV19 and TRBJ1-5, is DGGITQSPKYLFRKEGQNVTLSCEQNLNHDAMYWYRQDPGQGLRLIYYSQIVNDFQKGDIAEGYSVSREKKESFPLTVTSAQKNPTAFYLCASSPQPGNGQPQHFGDGTRLSIL.

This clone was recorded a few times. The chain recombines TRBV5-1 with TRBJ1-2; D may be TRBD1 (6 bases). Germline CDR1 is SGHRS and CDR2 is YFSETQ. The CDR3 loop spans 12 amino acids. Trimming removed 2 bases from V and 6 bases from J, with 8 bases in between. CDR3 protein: CASSFQGNGYTF. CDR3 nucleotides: TGCGCCAGCAGCTTCCAGGGGAATGGCTACACCTTC.

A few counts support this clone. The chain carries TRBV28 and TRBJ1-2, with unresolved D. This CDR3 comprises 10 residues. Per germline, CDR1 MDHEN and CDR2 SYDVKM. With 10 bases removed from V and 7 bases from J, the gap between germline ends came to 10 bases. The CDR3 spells CATREGGYTF. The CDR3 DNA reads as TGTGCCACCCGGGAGGGTGGCTACACCTTC.

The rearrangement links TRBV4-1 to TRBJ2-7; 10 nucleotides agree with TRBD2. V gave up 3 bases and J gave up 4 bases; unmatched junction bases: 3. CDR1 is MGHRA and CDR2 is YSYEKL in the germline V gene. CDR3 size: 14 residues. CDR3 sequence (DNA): TGCGCCAGCAGCCAGGCTAGCGGGAGTTACGAGCAGTACTTC. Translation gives CASSQASGSYEQYF.

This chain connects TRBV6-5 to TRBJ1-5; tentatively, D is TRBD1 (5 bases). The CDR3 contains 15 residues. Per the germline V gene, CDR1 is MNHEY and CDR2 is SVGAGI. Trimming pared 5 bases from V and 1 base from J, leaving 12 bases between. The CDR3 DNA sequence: TGTGCCAGCAGTACGAACGAGGGGAGCAATCAGCCCCAGCATTTT. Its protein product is CASSTNEGSNQPQHF.

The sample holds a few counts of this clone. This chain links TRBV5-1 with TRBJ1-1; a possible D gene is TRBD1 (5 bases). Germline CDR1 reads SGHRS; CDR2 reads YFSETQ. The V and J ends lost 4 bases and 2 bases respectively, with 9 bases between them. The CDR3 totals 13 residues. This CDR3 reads CASSIGANTEAFF. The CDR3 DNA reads TGCGCCAGCAGCATTGGGGCTAACACTGAAGCTTTCTTT.

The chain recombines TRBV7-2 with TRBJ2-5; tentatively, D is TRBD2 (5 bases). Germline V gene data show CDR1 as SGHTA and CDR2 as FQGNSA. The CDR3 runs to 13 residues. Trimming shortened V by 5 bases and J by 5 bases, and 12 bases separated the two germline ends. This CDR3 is CASSRRAEETQYF. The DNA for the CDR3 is TGTGCCAGCAGCCGCCGAGCGGAGGAGACCCAGTACTTC.

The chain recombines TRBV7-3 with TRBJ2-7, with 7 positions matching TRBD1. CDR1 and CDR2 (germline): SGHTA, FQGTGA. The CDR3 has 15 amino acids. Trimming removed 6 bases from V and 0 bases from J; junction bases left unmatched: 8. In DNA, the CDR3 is TGTGCCAGCAGTACTGGGGCAGGGGGCTCCTACGAGCAGTACTTC. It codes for CASSTGAGGSYEQYF.

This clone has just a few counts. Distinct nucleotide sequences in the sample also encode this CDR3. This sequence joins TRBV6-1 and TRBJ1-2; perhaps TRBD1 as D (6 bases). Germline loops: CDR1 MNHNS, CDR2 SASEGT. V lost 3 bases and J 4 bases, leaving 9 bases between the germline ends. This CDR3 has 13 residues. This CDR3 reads CASSDRGPYGYTF. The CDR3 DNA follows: TGTGCCAGCAGTGACAGGGGCCCCTATGGCTACACCTTC.

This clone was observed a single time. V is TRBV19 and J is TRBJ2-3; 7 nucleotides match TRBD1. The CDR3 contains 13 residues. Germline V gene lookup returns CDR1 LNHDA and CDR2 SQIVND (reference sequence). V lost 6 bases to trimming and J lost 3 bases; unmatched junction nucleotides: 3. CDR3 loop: CASSNRGTDTQYF. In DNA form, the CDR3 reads TGTGCCAGTAGCAACAGGGGTACAGATACGCAGTATTTT.

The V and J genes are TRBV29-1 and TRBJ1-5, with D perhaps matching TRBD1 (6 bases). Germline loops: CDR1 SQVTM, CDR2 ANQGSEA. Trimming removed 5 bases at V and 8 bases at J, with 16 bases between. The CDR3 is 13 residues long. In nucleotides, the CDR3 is TGCAGCGTTCAGCGGGACATAGAAGAGCCCCAGCATTTT. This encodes CSVQRDIEEPQHF.

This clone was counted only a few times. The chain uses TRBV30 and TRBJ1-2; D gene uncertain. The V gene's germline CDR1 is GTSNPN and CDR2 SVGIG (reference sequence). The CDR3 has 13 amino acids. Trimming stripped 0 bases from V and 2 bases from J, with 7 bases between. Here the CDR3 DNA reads TGTGCCTGGAGTGTAAACCAGAACTATGGCTACACCTTC. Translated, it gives CAWSVNQNYGYTF. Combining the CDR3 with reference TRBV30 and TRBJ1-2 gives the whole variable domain SQTIHQWPATLVQPVGSPLSLECTVEGTSNPNLYWYRQAAGRGLQLLFYSVGIGQISSEVPQNLSASRPQDRQFILSSKKLLLSDSGFYLCAWSVNQNYGYTFGSGTRLTVV.

This chain's CDR3 is CASSLQLAGVGDTQYF. CDR3 DNA: TGTGCCAGTAGTCTCCAACTAGCGGGAGTGGGAGATACGCAGTATTTT. The chain carries TRBV19 and TRBJ2-3; 11 bases line up with TRBD2. The V gene end was trimmed by 5 bases and the J gene end by 5 bases; junction bases not matched to a gene: 9. CDR3 length equals 16 residues. Germline V gene sequence: CDR1 LNHDA, CDR2 SQIVND (reference sequence).

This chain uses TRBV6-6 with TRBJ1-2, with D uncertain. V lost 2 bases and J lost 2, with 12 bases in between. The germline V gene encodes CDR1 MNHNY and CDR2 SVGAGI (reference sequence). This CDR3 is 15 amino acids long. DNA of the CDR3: TGTGCCAGCAGTTACGAAAGGTTGGCCAACTATGGCTACACCTTC. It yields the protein CASSYERLANYGYTF.

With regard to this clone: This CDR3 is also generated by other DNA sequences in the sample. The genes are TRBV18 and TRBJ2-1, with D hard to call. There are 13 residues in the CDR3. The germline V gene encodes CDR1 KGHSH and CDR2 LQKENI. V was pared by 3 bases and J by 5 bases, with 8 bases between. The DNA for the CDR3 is TGTGCCAGCTCACCCGGCCTAGACAATGAGCAGTTCTTC. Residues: CASSPGLDNEQFF.